This T cell receptor beta chain was sequenced for a study of shared clonotypes between healthy human individuals. As concerns this clone: Other nucleotide sequences in the sample specify the same CDR3.

Evenly divided among several immunoSEQ plates was the genomic DNA of each subset. Assay used: immunoSEQ multiplex PCR; TCRdb lists only in-frame clones, some missing. The sample shows 2 million or so clones, approximately 95% of them seen only once. The CDR3 length is 12 residues. After removal of 3 bases from V and 5 bases from J, the junction contained 1 base not matched to a gene. Germline values: CDR1 KGHSH, CDR2 LQKENI. The chain couples TRBV18 to TRBJ2-7; 7 bases map to TRBD1. The source is a man aged 18 to 30 in good health. Sequenced sample: naive CD4+ T cells sorted from blood. Subset: CD45RA+ positively selected. The CDR3 nucleotides read TGTGCCAGCTCACCGGACAGGAACGAGCAGTACTTC. This encodes CASSPDRNEQYF.